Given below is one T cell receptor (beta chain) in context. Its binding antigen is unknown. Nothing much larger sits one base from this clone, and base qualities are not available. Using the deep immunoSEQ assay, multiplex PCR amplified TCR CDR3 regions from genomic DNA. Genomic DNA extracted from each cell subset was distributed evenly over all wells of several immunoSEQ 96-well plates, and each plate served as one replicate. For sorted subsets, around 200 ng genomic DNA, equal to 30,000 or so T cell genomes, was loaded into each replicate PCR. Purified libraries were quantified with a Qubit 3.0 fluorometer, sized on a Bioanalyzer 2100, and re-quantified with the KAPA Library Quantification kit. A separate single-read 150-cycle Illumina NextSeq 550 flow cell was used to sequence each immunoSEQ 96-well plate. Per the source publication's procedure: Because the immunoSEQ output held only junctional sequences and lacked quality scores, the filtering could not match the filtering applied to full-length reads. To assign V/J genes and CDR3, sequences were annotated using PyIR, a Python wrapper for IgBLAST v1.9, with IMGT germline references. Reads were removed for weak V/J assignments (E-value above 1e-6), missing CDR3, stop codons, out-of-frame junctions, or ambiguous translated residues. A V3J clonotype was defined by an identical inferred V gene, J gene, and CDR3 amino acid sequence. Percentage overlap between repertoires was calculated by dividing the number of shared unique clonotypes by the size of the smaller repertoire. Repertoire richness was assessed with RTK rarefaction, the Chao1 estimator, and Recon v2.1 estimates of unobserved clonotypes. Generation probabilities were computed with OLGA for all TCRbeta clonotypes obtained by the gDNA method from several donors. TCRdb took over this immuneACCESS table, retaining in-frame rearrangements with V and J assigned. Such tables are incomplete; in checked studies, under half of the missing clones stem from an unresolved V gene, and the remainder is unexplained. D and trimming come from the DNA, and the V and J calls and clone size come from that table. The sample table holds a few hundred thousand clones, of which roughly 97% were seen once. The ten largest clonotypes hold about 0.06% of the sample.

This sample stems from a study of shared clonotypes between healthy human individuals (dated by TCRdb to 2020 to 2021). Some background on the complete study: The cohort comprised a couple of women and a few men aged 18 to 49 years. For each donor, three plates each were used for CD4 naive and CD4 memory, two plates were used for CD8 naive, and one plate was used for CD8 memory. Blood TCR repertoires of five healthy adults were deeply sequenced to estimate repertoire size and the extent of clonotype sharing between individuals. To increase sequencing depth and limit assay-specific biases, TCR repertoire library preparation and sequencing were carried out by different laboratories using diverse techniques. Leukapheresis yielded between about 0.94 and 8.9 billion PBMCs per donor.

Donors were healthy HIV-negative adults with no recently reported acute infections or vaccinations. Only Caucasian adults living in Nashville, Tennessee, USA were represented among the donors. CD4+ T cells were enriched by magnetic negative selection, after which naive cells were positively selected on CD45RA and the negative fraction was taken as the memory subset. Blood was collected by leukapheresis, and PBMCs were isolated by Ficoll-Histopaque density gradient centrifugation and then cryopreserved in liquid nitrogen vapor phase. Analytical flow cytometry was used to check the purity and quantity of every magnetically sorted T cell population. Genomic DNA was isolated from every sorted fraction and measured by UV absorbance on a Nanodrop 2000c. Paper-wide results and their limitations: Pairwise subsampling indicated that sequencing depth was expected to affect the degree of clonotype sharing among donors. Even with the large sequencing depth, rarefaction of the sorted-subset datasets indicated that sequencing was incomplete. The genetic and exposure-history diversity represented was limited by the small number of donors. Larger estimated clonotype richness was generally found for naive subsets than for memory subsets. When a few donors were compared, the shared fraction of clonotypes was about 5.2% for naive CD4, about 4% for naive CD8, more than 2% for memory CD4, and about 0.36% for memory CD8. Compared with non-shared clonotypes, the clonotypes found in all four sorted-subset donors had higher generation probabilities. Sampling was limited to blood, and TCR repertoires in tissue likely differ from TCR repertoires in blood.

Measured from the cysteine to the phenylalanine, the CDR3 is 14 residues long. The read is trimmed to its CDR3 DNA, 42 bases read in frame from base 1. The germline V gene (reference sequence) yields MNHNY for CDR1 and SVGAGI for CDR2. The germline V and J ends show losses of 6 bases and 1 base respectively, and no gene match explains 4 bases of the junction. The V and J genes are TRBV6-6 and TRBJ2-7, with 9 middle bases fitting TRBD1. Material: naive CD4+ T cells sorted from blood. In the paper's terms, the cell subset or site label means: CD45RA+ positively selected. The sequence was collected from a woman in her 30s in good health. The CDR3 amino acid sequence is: CASRAQGASYEQYF. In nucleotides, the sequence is TGTGCCAGCAGGGCACAGGGGGCGTCCTACGAGCAGTACTTC.